These 27 T cell receptor beta chains were all obtained from the same sample, sequenced in a study of blood T cell repertoires in COVID-19 (dated by TCRdb to the early 2020s). Library creation used the immunoSEQ multiplex PCR assay. TCRdb re-hosts the immuneACCESS table, in-frame sequences only. Its copies lack some clones; in the studies checked, an unresolved V gene accounts for under half of them, and the cause for the rest is not known. The sample yields about 120,000 clones; about 85% were counted once. 6.6% of the sample goes to the ten largest clones. Sequencing was carried out using peripheral blood. These receptors originate from an older man with active or convalescent COVID-19.

The chain has TRBV3-1 (or the pseudogene TRBV3-2) and TRBJ1-6; D is uncertain. Trimming shortened V by 2 bases and J by 14 bases, and 13 bases separated the two germline ends. CDR3 size: 13 residues. Per the germline V gene, CDR1 is LGHDT and CDR2 is YNNKEL (reference sequence). This CDR3 reads CASSQYLVEALHF. The DNA for the CDR3 is TGTGCCAGCAGCCAATATTTAGTTGAGGCCCTCCACTTT.

The chain recombines TRBV19 with TRBJ1-5; maybe TRBD1 (5 bases). Per germline, CDR1 LNHDA and CDR2 SQIVND (reference sequence). This CDR3 contains 15 residues. The V end lost 2 bases, the J end lost 6 bases, and 14 bases lay between the germline ends. The CDR3 sequence is CASSIFAGVRQPQHF. As DNA, the CDR3 is TGTGCCAGTAGTATATTTGCGGGGGTTCGTCAGCCCCAGCATTTT.

This clone has more than one count but fewer than ten. The chain joins TRBV7-2 to TRBJ2-5; D remains ambiguous. CDR1 and CDR2 (germline): SGHTA, FQGNSA. This CDR3 is built from 14 residues. V dropped 1 base and J dropped 1 base, with 7 bases sitting between them. Here the CDR3 DNA reads TGTGCCAGCAGCTTAGTGATCGGCCAAGAGACCCAGTACTTC. Amino acids: CASSLVIGQETQYF.

This chain connects TRBV4-1 to TRBJ2-7; weak D call: TRBD2 (6 bases). Germline V gene sequence: CDR1 MGHRA, CDR2 YSYEKL. CDR3 length: 15 amino acids. Trimming pared 6 bases from V and 0 bases from J, leaving 15 bases between. CDR3 nucleotide sequence: TGCGCCAGCAGGGCTCTTCGGGGGACCTCCTACGAGCAGTACTTC. This translates into CASRALRGTSYEQYF.

This chain connects TRBV5-1 to TRBJ2-1; 7 bases match TRBD1. J was trimmed by 1 base and V by 5 bases; bases with no gene match: 6. This CDR3 region has 15 residues. Looked up from germline, CDR1 is SGHRS and CDR2 is YFSETQ. The CDR3 here is CASRDRQGSYNEQFF. The CDR3 nucleotides read TGCGCCAGCAGGGATCGACAGGGTTCCTACAATGAGCAGTTCTTC.

This clone showed up just once. The chain couples TRBV28 to TRBJ2-2; no firm D call. The CDR3 has 14 amino acids. V lost 4 bases to trimming and J lost 5 bases, with 11 bases between them. Germline V gene sequence: CDR1 MDHEN, CDR2 SYDVKM. The CDR3 DNA follows: TGTGCCAGCAGTTCTCTCCAGGATACCGGGGAGCTGTTTTTT. It codes for CASSSLQDTGELFF.

The chain links TRBV18 to TRBJ1-1, with unresolved D. Trimming pared 0 bases from V and 2 bases from J, leaving 7 bases between. This CDR3 has 14 residues. CDR1 is KGHSH, CDR2 LQKENI, per germline. The chain's CDR3 is CASSPPLKNTEAFF. For the CDR3, the DNA is TGTGCCAGCTCACCACCACTAAAAAACACTGAAGCTTTCTTT.

The V gene is TRBV5-1, the J gene TRBJ2-7; TRBD1 agrees at 9 bases. The CDR3 spans 15 residues. The V segment lost 0 bases and the J segment 5 bases; nucleotides outside the gene matches: 6. Germline CDR1 reads SGHRS; CDR2 reads YFSETQ. This CDR3 reads CASSLGWDRADEQYF. CDR3 coding DNA: TGCGCCAGCAGCTTGGGGTGGGACAGGGCTGACGAGCAGTACTTC.

The chain couples TRBV29-1 to TRBJ2-5; D gene unclear. This CDR3 has 12 residues. Trimming pared 4 bases from V and 1 base from J, leaving 7 bases between. Germline V gene data show CDR1 as SQVTM and CDR2 as ANQGSEA. The chain's CDR3 is CSVVNSQETQYF. As DNA, the CDR3 is TGCAGCGTTGTGAATAGCCAAGAGACCCAGTACTTC.

V and J are TRBV19 and TRBJ2-7; D is perhaps TRBD2 (5 bases). The CDR3 contains 16 residues. V shed 3 bases and J shed 0 bases, with 15 bases lying between them. Germline V lookup: CDR1 LNHDA, CDR2 SQIVND (reference sequence). The CDR3 reads CASSMPNSGSSYEQYF. The CDR3 DNA follows: TGTGCCAGTAGTATGCCGAATTCGGGGAGCTCCTACGAGCAGTACTTC.

This chain links TRBV11-1 with TRBJ2-3, with 10 bases matching TRBD1. The J segment lost 5 bases and the V segment lost 5 bases, leaving 4 bases of the junction unmatched. The CDR3 consists of 14 residues. CDR1 SGHAT and CDR2 FQDESV come from the germline V gene (reference sequence). The DNA for the CDR3 is TGTGCCAGCAGCCAACGGGACAGGGGAGATACGCAGTATTTT. It yields the protein CASSQRDRGDTQYF.

The CDR3 DNA reads as TGTGCCAGCAGCCATACAGGTCCCACCGGGGAGCTGTTTTTT. This codes for CASSHTGPTGELFF. V and J are TRBV3-1 (or the pseudogene TRBV3-2) and TRBJ2-2, with D tentatively TRBD1 (5 bases). The germline V and J ends were trimmed by 3 bases and 4 bases, with 9 bases remaining between them. CDR1 is LGHDT, CDR2 YNNKEL, per germline (reference sequence). This CDR3 contains 14 residues.

The chain joins TRBV7-7 to TRBJ2-1; TRBD2 agrees at 8 bases. Germline CDR1 SSHAT, CDR2 FNYEAQ (reference sequence). This CDR3 has 15 residues. The V and J ends lost 5 bases and 2 bases, in that order; junction bases with no gene match: 5. The CDR3 region has the DNA TGTGCCAGCAGCCAAAGCGGGGGCGCCTACAATGAGCAGTTCTTC. It codes for CASSQSGGAYNEQFF.

The chain combines TRBV9 with TRBJ2-5, with D uncertain. The germline V gene has CDR1 SGDLS and CDR2 YYNGEE. There are 14 residues in the CDR3. V dropped 0 bases and J dropped 2 bases, with 8 bases sitting between them. CDR3: CASSVGSKQETQYF. The CDR3 DNA reads TGTGCCAGCAGCGTAGGGAGCAAACAAGAGACCCAGTACTTC.

The chain has TRBV5-1 and TRBJ1-3; TRBD1 aligns across 7 bases. V shed 4 bases and J 0 bases; nucleotides not matched to a gene: 4. Germline V lookup: CDR1 SGHRS, CDR2 YFSETQ. The CDR3 is 15 amino acids. Written as DNA, the CDR3 is TGCGCCAGCAGCCCGGGACAGAGCTCTGGAAACACCATATATTTT. Protein sequence: CASSPGQSSGNTIYF.

The genes are TRBV12-3 or TRBV12-4 and TRBJ1-2; 7 bases map to TRBD1. The CDR3 loop spans 13 amino acids. V was pared by 6 bases and J by 7 bases, with 8 bases of the junction left unmatched. The CDR3 DNA is TGTGCCAGCAGCACTCAGGGGGTTATTGGCTACACCTTC. It codes for CASSTQGVIGYTF.

The chain joins TRBV5-1 to TRBJ2-1; 11 bases fit TRBD2. J lost 7 bases, V lost 4 bases, and 7 bases had no gene match. From germline, CDR1 is SGHRS and CDR2 YFSETQ. The CDR3 consists of 15 residues. CDR3 sequence (DNA): TGCGCCAGCAGCCCCAGACTAGCGGGGACTAATGAGCAGTTCTTC. This translates into CASSPRLAGTNEQFF. The entire variable domain, with the rest obtained from reference TRBV5-1 and TRBJ2-1, is as follows: KAGVTQTPRYLIKTRGQQVTLSCSPISGHRSVSWYQQTPGQGLQFLFEYFSETQRNKGNFPGRFSGRQFSNSRSEMNVSTLELGDSALYLCASSPRLAGTNEQFFGPGTRLTVL.

The chain employs TRBV11-3 and TRBJ1-1; TRBD1 matches at 8 bases. Germline assignment: CDR1 SGHNT and CDR2 YENEEA. The CDR3 is 15 residues long. The junction had 1 base not matched to a gene; V was cut back by 1 base and J by 0 bases. This CDR3 reads CASSLGTGMNTEAFF. CDR3 in DNA: TGTGCCAGCAGCTTAGGGACAGGGATGAACACTGAAGCTTTCTTT.

This clone appeared a single time. This chain uses TRBV6-2 or TRBV6-3 with TRBJ1-1; TRBD1 is a possible D gene (5 bases). The germline V and J ends were trimmed by 4 bases and 3 bases, with 9 bases remaining between them. CDR1 is MNHEY and CDR2 is SVGEGT in the germline V gene. This CDR3 comprises 13 residues. The DNA of the CDR3 is TGTGCCAGCAGTTTCGCCAGGGACACTGAAGCTTTCTTT. It yields the protein CASSFARDTEAFF.

This chain uses TRBV25-1 with TRBJ2-5, with 12 positions matching TRBD2. Trimming cost V 3 bases and J 5 bases; bases outside gene matches: 7. Per germline, CDR1 MGHDK and CDR2 SYGVNS. This CDR3 has 16 amino acids. As DNA, the CDR3 is TGTGCCAGCAGTGATTATGCTAGCGGGGGGGCCGAGACCCAGTACTTC. Translating gives CASSDYASGGAETQYF.

This chain joins TRBV7-3 and TRBJ2-5, with 13 bases fitting TRBD2. The CDR3 contains 15 residues. Germline V gene lookup returns CDR1 SGHTA and CDR2 FQGTGA. J gave up 5 bases and V 5 bases, and 5 bases lay outside the gene matches. CDR3 in DNA: TGTGCCAGCAGCACACTAGCGGGGGGGCCGGAGACCCAGTACTTC. Residues: CASSTLAGGPETQYF.

This sequence joins TRBV7-9 and TRBJ1-2; D not certain. The CDR3 extends over 14 amino acids. In germline, CDR1 is SEHNR, CDR2 FQNEAQ (reference sequence). V lost 2 bases to trimming and J lost 2 bases, with 9 bases between them. In DNA, the CDR3 is TGTGCCAGCAGCTTAATACAACCCAACTATGGCTACACCTTC. This sequence encodes CASSLIQPNYGYTF.

The chain combines TRBV4-2 with TRBJ1-2, with 7 positions matching TRBD1. The CDR3 has 18 residues. Germline V gives CDR1 LGHNA, CDR2 YNFKEQ. J gave up 5 bases and V 0 bases, and 15 bases lay outside the gene matches. Here the CDR3 reads CASSQDFYRGGSLYGYTF. In nucleotides, the CDR3 is TGTGCCAGCAGCCAAGATTTTTACAGGGGAGGATCTTTGTATGGCTACACCTTC.

In its sample, this clone was seen a few times. As DNA, the CDR3 is TGCGCCAGCAGCCAAGACAGGGTCATGAACACTGAAGCTTTCTTT. Translation gives CASSQDRVMNTEAFF. The chain has TRBV4-3 and TRBJ1-1, with D possibly matching TRBD1 (5 bases). V was clipped by 0 bases and J by 0 bases, with 8 bases between them. The CDR3 loop spans 15 amino acids. In germline, CDR1 is LGHNA, CDR2 YSLEER.

V and J are TRBV27 and TRBJ1-6; weak D call: TRBD1 (5 bases). Trimming took off 1 base at V and 4 bases at J, with 17 bases between the two ends. CDR1 and CDR2 from the germline V gene are MNHEY and SMNVEV (reference sequence). There are 18 residues in the CDR3. CDR3 nucleotide sequence: TGTGCCAGCAGTTTATACCAAGGGGCGCCCCCTTATAATTCACCCCTCCACTTT. It translates to CASSLYQGAPPYNSPLHF.

The chain uses TRBV4-1 and TRBJ2-1; a possible D gene is TRBD1 (7 bases). The CDR3 contains 17 residues. The V and J ends lost 4 bases and 7 bases respectively, with 23 bases between them. Germline assignment: CDR1 MGHRA and CDR2 YSYEKL. CDR3 amino acids: CASSRERAQGGWNEQFF. The CDR3 nucleotides are TGCGCCAGCAGCCGAGAACGGGCCCAGGGGGGTTGGAATGAGCAGTTCTTC.

V usage is TRBV28 and J usage is TRBJ2-1, with D possibly being TRBD1 (5 bases). Trimming stripped 7 bases from V and 0 bases from J, with 10 bases between. Germline V lookup: CDR1 MDHEN, CDR2 SYDVKM. The CDR3 is 14 amino acids. The CDR3 DNA follows: TGTGCCAGCACCCTAACAGGCTCCTACAATGAGCAGTTCTTC. Translating it yields CASTLTGSYNEQFF. Variable domain in full (rest from reference TRBV28 and TRBJ2-1): DVKVTQSSRYLVKRTGEKVFLECVQDMDHENMFWYRQDPGLGLRLIYFSYDVKMKEKGDIPEGYSVSREKKERFSLILESASTNQTSMYLCASTLTGSYNEQFFGPGTRLTVL.